This entry describes one TCR beta chain. Germline V gene data show CDR1 as SGHVS and CDR2 as FNYEAQ. The CDR3 covers 17 residues. V lost 1 base and J lost 3, with 15 bases in between. The sample comes from a study of tissue T cells after allogeneic stem cell transplantation. Clones were sequenced by immunoSEQ multiplex PCR, and TCRdb holds only the in-frame ones, with some missing. Here the sample spans 20,000 to 30,000 clones, under 95% being singletons. V is TRBV7-6 and J is TRBJ1-4; D is unclear. The material was blood, obtained before transplantation. The TCR originated in a male donor aged 60 or older who later had graft-versus-host disease after an allogeneic stem cell transplant. The CDR3 is CASSLVFRGSANEKLFF. CDR3 nucleotide sequence: TGTGCCAGCAGCTTAGTATTTAGAGGGTCCGCTAATGAAAAACTGTTTTTT.